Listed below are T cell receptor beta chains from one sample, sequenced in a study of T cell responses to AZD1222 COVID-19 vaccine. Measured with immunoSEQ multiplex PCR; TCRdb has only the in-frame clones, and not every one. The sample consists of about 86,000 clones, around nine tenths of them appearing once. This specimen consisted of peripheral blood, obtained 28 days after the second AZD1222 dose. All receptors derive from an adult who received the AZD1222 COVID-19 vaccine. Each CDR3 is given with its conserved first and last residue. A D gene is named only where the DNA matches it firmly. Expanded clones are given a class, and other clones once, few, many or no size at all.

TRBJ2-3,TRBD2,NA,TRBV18,TGTGCCAGCTCACCACGGCGCACAGGGGGCGGACTAGCGGGGAACACAGATACGCAGTATTTT,CASSPRRTGGGLAGNTDTQYF
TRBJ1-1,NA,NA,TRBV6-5,TGTGCCAGCAGTCTCAGGGGTCCCAACACTGAAGCTTTCTTT,CASSLRGPNTEAFF
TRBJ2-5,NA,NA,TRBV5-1,TGCGCCAGCAGCTTGGGGGTAGGCAGGGCCGCCCAAGAGACCCAGTACTTC,CASSLGVGRAAQETQYF
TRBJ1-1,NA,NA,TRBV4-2,TGTGCCAGCAGCCAAGGGTGGGAAGCGAACACTGAAGCTTTCTTT,CASSQGWEANTEAFF
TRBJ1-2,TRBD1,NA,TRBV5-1,TGCGCCAGCAGCTTGGCGTCGGGACAGGGGTCCGGCTACACCTTC,CASSLASGQGSGYTF
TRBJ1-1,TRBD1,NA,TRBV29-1,TGCAGCGGCGACAGGGGAACGGACACTGAAGCTTTCTTT,CSGDRGTDTEAFF
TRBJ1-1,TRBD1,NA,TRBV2,TGTGCCAGCGGCGGGACAGGGGGTTGGTTGATGGAGAACACTGAAGCTTTCTTT,CASGGTGGWLMENTEAFF
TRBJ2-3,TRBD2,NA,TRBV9,TGTGCCAGCAGCTACTCGAGGCTTTCTAGCGGGGGAAGCACAGATACGCAGTATTTT,CASSYSRLSSGGSTDTQYF
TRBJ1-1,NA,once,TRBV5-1,TGCGCCAGCAGCTCGACAGGGAACACTGAAGCTTTCTTT,CASSSTGNTEAFF
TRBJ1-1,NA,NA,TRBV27,TGTGCCAGCAGTTTATCTGTCAGCCCCACTGAAGCTTTCTTT,CASSLSVSPTEAFF
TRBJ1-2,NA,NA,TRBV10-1,TGCGCCAGCTATGGCTACACCTTC,CASYGYTF
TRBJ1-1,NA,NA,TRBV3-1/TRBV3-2,TGTGCCAGCAAAGAGGGGAGCTTGAACACTGAAGCTTTCTTT,CASKEGSLNTEAFF
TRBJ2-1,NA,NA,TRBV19,TGTGCCAGTAGTATAGATGCCAATACCTACAATGAGCAGTTCTTC,CASSIDANTYNEQFF
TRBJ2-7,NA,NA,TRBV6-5,TGTGCCAGCAGTTACTACACTCCGAGCTCCTACGAGCAGTACTTC,CASSYYTPSSYEQYF
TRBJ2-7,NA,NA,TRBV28,TGTGCCATAAGGGACGGAACCTACGAGCAGTACTTC,CAIRDGTYEQYF
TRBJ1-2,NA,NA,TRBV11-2,TGTGCCAGCAGCTTCGGGGGGCTGAATGGCTACACCTTC,CASSFGGLNGYTF
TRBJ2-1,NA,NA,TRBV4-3,TGCGCCAGCAGCCAAGTAGGTTACAATGAGCAGTTCTTC,CASSQVGYNEQFF
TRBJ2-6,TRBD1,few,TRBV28,TGTGCCAGCACTTCTCCCGGGACAGGGATATTTGGGGCCAACGTCCTGACTTTC,CASTSPGTGIFGANVLTF
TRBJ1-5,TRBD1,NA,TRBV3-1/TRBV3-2,TGTGCCAGCAGCCAAGGGGGACAGGGGAGGAATCAGCCCCAGCATTTT,CASSQGGQGRNQPQHF
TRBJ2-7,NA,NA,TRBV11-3,TGTGCCAGCAGCTTAGGGGGGGCCCTCAGGGAGCAGTACTTC,CASSLGGALREQYF
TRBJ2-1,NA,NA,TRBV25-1,TGTGCCAGCAGTGAATCCTTGCATCCATCCTACAATGAGCAGTTCTTC,CASSESLHPSYNEQFF
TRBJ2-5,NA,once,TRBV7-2,TGTGCCAGCAGCTGGGGGCAGAGGGAGACCCAGTACTTC,CASSWGQRETQYF
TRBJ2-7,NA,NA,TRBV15,TGTGCCACCAGCAGAGATTTCGGAGGCGACTACGAGCAGTACTTC,CATSRDFGGDYEQYF
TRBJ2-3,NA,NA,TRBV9,TGTGCCAGCAGCGTACAGGGTAACACAGATACGCAGTATTTT,CASSVQGNTDTQYF
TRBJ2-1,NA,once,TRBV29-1,TGCAGCGTTGACAGCTACAATGAGCAGTTCTTC,CSVDSYNEQFF
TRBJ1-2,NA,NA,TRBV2,TGTGCCAGCAGTGAAGAGGGATGGGGCCATGGCTACACCTTC,CASSEEGWGHGYTF
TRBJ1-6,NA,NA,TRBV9,TGTGCCAGCAGCGTAAGGGGAGATAATTCACCCCTCCACTTT,CASSVRGDNSPLHF
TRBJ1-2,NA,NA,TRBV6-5,TGTGCCAGCAGTTTCGACGGAGTAAACTATGGCTACACCTTC,CASSFDGVNYGYTF
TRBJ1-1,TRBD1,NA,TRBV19,TGTGCCAGTAGTATAGATGGGAGGACAGGGCGTTTAAGAACTGAAGCTTTCTTT,CASSIDGRTGRLRTEAFF
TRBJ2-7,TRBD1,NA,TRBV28,TGTGCCAGCAGCGTGGGTGGGACAGGGGACTACGAGCAGTACTTC,CASSVGGTGDYEQYF
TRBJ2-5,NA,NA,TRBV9,TGTGCCAGCAGCGTAGTTGGGGGAGGAGAGACCCAGTACTTC,CASSVVGGGETQYF
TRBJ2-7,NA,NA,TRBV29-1,TGCAGCGTTGAACTGGGGCGCGATAGCTACGAGCAGTACTTC,CSVELGRDSYEQYF
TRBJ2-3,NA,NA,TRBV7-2,TGTGCCAGCAGCCAGACCCTCGGAAGCACAGATACGCAGTATTTT,CASSQTLGSTDTQYF
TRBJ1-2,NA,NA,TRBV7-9,TGTGCCAGCAGCTCCGGGAAGCTCTATGGCTACACCTTC,CASSSGKLYGYTF
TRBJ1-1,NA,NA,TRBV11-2,TGTGCCAGCAGCTTCGGGGTGGCGACTGAAGCTTTCTTT,CASSFGVATEAFF
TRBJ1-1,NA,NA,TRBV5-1,TGCGCCAGCAGCTTGCGGGGGGCGCGGACTGAAGCTTTCTTT,CASSLRGARTEAFF
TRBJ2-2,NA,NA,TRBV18,TGTGCCAGCTCACCCCCAGATAACCGGGAGCTGTTTTTT,CASSPPDNRELFF
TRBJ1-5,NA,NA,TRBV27,TGTGCCAGCAGTTTATCGTTCGGGGGAGGGACCAGCAATCAGCCCCAGCATTTT,CASSLSFGGGTSNQPQHF
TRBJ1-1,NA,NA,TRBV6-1,TGTGCCAGCAGTGATCGAGGGAGGGCCACTGAAGCTTTCTTT,CASSDRGRATEAFF
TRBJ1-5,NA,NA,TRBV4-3,TGCGCCAGCAGCCAAGATTGGGGACAAATAGATCAGCCCCAGCATTTT,CASSQDWGQIDQPQHF
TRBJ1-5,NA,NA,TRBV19,TGTGCCAGCAGTCCGGGGGGCCACAATCAGCCCCAGCATTTT,CASSPGGHNQPQHF
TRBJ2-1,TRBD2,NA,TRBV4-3,TGCGCCAGCAGCCGCTCGGGACTAGCGGGAGAACGGCCCTACAATGAGCAGTTCTTC,CASSRSGLAGERPYNEQFF
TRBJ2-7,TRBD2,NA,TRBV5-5,TGTGCCAGCAGCTTCTTACTACTCACTAGCGGGAGTGGATACGAGCAGTACTTC,CASSFLLLTSGSGYEQYF
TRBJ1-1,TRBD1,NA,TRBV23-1,TGCGCCAGCAGTCGCGCGACAGGGGGGAACACTGAAGCTTTCTTT,CASSRATGGNTEAFF
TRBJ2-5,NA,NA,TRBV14,TGTGCCAGCAGCGGTTACCAAGAGACCCAGTACTTC,CASSGYQETQYF
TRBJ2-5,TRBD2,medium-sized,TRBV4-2,TGTGCCAGCAGCCAAGTCGCTAGCGGGCAGGAGACCCAGTACTTC,CASSQVASGQETQYF
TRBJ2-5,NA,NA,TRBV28,TGTGCCAGCAGTCCCAACCCGGACCTTAAGGAGACCCAGTACTTC,CASSPNPDLKETQYF
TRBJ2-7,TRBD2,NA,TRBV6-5,TGTGCCAGCAGTTACTCGAGTAGCGGGAGCAACGAGCAGTACTTC,CASSYSSSGSNEQYF
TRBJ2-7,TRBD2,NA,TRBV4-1,TGCGCCAGCAGCCAAGGGACTCGACTAGCGGGCTACGAGCAGTACTTC,CASSQGTRLAGYEQYF
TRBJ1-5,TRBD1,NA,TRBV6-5,TGTGCCAGCATAGGGACAGTAGGGCTCGCTCAGCCCCAGCATTTT,CASIGTVGLAQPQHF
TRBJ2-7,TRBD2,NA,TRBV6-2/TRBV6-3,TGTGCCAGCAGTTATCAACTAGCGTCCCACGAGCAGTACTTC,CASSYQLASHEQYF
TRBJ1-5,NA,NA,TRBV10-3,TGTGCCATCAGTTCGACATCTCAACAGCCCCAGCATTTT,CAISSTSQQPQHF